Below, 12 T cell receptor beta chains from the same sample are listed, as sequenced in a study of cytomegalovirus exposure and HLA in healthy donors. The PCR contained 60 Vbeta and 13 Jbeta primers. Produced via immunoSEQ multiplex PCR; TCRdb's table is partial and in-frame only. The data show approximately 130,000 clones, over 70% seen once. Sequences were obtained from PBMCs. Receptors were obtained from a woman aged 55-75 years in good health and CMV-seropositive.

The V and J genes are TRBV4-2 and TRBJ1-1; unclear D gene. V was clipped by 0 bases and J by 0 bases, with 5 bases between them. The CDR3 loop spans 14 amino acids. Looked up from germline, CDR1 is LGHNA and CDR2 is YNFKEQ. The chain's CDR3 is CASSQDLLNTEAFF. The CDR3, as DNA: TGTGCCAGCAGCCAAGATCTCCTGAACACTGAAGCTTTCTTT.

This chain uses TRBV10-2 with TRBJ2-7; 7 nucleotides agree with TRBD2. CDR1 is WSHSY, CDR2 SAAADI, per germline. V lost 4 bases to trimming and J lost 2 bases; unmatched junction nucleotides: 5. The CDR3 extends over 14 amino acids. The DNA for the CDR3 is TGCGCCAGCAGTGGCGGTCGGGGGGCCTACGAGCAGTACTTC. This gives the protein CASSGGRGAYEQYF.

The CDR3 bases are TGTGCCAGCAGCCCTCGACTAGCGGGGGGTTCGAACACCGGGGAGCTGTTTTTT. It specifies CASSPRLAGGSNTGELFF. The chain carries TRBV9 and TRBJ2-2; 13 bases align to TRBD2. The length of the CDR3 is 18 residues. V trimming: 4 bases; J trimming: 0 bases; junction bases outside the gene matches: 6. Germline CDR1 and CDR2: SGDLS and YYNGEE.

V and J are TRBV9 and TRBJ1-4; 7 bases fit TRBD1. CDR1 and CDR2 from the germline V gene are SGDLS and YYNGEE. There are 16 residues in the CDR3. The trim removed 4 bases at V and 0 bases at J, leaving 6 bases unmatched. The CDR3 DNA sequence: TGTGCCAGCAGCCCGGGACAGTCCTCAACTAATGAAAAACTGTTTTTT. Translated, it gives CASSPGQSSTNEKLFF.

CDR3 amino acids: CASSPQGGGTEAFF. CDR3 nucleotides: TGTGCCAGCAGCCCCCAGGGTGGCGGCACTGAAGCTTTCTTT. The chain carries TRBV7-3 and TRBJ1-1; weak D call: TRBD1 (5 bases). Germline assignment: CDR1 SGHTA and CDR2 FQGTGA. The CDR3 has 14 amino acids. The V end lost 5 bases, the J end lost 4 bases, and 14 bases lay between the germline ends.

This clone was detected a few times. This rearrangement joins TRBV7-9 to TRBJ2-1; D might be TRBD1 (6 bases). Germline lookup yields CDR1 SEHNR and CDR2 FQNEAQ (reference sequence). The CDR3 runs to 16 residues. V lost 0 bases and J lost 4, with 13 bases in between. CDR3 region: CASSLALGTTYNEQFF. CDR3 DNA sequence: TGTGCCAGCAGCTTAGCGCTCGGGACAACGTACAATGAGCAGTTCTTC.

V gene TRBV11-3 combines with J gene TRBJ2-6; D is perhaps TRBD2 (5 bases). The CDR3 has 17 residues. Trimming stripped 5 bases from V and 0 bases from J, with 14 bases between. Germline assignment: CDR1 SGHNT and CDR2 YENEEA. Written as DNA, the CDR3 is TGTGCCAGCAGCGGAGGAGTGGCAGCCTCTGGGGCCAACGTCCTGACTTTC. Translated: CASSGGVAASGANVLTF. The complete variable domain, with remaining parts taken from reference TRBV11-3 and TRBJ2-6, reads EAGVVQSPRYKIIEKKQPVAFWCNPISGHNTLYWYLQNLGQGPELLIRYENEEAVDDSQLPKDRFSAERLKGVDSTLKIQPAELGDSAVYLCASSGGVAASGANVLTFGAGSRLTVL.

This CDR3 is CASRAGGRRTEAFF. DNA for the CDR3: TGTGCCAGTAGAGCGGGGGGGCGCAGGACTGAAGCTTTCTTT. The chain links TRBV19 to TRBJ1-1; tentative D call: TRBD1 (6 bases). V lost 6 bases and J lost 5, with 16 bases in between. CDR3 length equals 14 residues. Germline V gene lookup returns CDR1 LNHDA and CDR2 SQIVND (reference sequence).

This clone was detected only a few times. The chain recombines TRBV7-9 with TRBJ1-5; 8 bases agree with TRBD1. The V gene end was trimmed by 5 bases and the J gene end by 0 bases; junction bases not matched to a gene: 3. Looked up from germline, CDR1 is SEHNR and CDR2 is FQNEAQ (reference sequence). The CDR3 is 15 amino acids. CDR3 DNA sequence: TGTGCCAGCAGCCCAGGGGGCAGTAGCAATCAGCCCCAGCATTTT. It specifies CASSPGGSSNQPQHF.

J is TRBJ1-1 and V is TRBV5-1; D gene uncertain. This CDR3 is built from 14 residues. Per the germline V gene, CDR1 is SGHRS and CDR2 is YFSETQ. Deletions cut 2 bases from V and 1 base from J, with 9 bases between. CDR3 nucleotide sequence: TGCGCCAGCAGCTTAGCTGAGAGGAACACTGAAGCTTTCTTT. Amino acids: CASSLAERNTEAFF.

CDR3 coding DNA: TGTGCCAGCAGCCCGTGGGGCAGCATGAACACTGAAGCTTTCTTT. Its translation is CASSPWGSMNTEAFF. The chain is built from TRBV14 and TRBJ1-1; D may be TRBD1 (5 bases). The CDR3 has 15 amino acids. CDR1 and CDR2 from the germline V gene are SGHDN and FVKESK. Between the trimmed V and J ends, which lost 4 bases and 0 bases, there was a span of 12 bases.

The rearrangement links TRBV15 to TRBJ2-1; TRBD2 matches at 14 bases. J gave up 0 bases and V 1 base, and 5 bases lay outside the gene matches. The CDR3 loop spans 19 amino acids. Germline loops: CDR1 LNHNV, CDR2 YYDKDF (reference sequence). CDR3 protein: CATSRVGTSGGRSYNEQFF. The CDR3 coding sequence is TGTGCCACCAGCAGAGTCGGGACTAGCGGGGGTCGCTCCTACAATGAGCAGTTCTTC.